A single sample gave rise to the 4 T cell receptor beta chains below, sequenced in a study of T cell repertoires in cytomegalovirus infection. TCRdb re-analysed the reads in MiXCR, keeping a single row per CDR3 protein. In the table there are some 180,000 distinct CDR3 sequences, 8% to 10% of which are singletons. The sequencing sample was made of PBMCs. The receptors originated from a human donor in good health (CMV status not recorded). Some clones in this sample may be carry-over from other donors' samples.

The table lists this clonotype with a few counts. This chain joins TRBV20-1 and TRBJ2-5, with 9 bases fitting TRBD2. V shed 3 bases and J 5 bases; nucleotides not matched to a gene: 4. Germline V gene data show CDR1 as DFQATT and CDR2 as SNEGSKA (reference sequence). The CDR3 loop spans 13 amino acids. The CDR3 DNA follows: TGCAGTGCTAGCGGGACTAGCTGGGAGACCCAGTACTTC. Amino acid sequence: CSASGTSWETQYF.

The rearrangement uses TRBV29-1 and TRBJ2-5; D ambiguous. CDR3 size: 12 residues. From germline, CDR1 is SQVTM and CDR2 ANQGSEA. With 4 bases removed from V and 5 bases from J, the gap between germline ends came to 11 bases. The CDR3 reads CSVGPSRETQYF. The CDR3 DNA is TGCAGCGTTGGACCGAGCAGGGAGACCCAGTACTTC.

This chain uses TRBV18 with TRBJ2-7, with 7 bases fitting TRBD2. V was clipped by 3 bases and J by 3 bases; unmatched bases: 11. Germline CDR1 and CDR2: KGHSH and LQKENI. CDR3 length: 16 amino acids. The DNA of the CDR3 is TGTGCCAGCTCACCTAGGGCAGCGGGATCAGGCTACGAGCAGTACTTC. Protein product: CASSPRAAGSGYEQYF.

This clonotype was observed a handful of times. This rearrangement joins TRBV10-2 to TRBJ1-1, with 7 bases identical to TRBD1. This CDR3 has 13 amino acids. Germline assignment: CDR1 WSHSY and CDR2 SAAADI. V shed 7 bases and J 5 bases; nucleotides not matched to a gene: 7. DNA for the CDR3: TGCGCCAGCATCCAGGACAGGATAACTGAAGCTTTCTTT. Translated, it gives CASIQDRITEAFF.